Sequencing of this T cell receptor beta chain was carried out in a study of blood T cell repertoires in COVID-19. Study in general: The cDNA or gDNA used as material had been derived from T cells, B-cell-depleted T cells, or PBMCs.

Assay used: immunoSEQ multiplex PCR; TCRdb lists only in-frame clones, some missing. This table has approximately 250,000 clones, 70% to 85% appearing once. The CDR3 contains 13 residues. The V end lost 5 bases, the J end lost 5 bases, and 10 bases lay between the germline ends. Germline assignment: CDR1 SGHAT and CDR2 FQNNGV. For this clone: Distinct nucleotide sequences in the sample also encode this CDR3.

Residents of 24 US areas, aged roughly 18 to 89 years, made up the participants. Donors were grouped by their self-reported clinical history. Recovery meant two consecutive negative NP/OP PCR tests, professional clearance, or resolved symptoms. The sample taken for sequencing was PBMCs or T cells enriched from blood (not recorded which). The chain has TRBV11-2 and TRBJ2-1; TRBD2 is a possible D gene (5 bases). The source of this sequence is a man aged 35 to 55 who had recovered from COVID-19. CDR3 residues: CASSLGLDNEQFF. DNA for the CDR3: TGTGCCAGCAGCCTCGGACTCGACAATGAGCAGTTCTTC.